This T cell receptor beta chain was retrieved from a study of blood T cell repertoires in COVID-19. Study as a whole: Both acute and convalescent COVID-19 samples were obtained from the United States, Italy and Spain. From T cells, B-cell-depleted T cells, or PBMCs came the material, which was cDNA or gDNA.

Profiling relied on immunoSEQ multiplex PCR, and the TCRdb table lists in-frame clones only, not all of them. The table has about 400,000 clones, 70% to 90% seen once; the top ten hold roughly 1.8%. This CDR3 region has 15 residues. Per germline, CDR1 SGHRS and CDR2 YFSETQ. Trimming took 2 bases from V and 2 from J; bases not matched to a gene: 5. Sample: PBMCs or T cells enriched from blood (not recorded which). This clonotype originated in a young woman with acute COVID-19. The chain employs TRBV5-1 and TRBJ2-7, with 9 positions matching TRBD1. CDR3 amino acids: CASSLKQGATYEQYF. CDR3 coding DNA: TGCGCCAGCAGCTTAAAACAGGGGGCTACCTACGAGCAGTACTTC.